What follows are 9 T cell receptor beta chains derived from one specimen sequenced in a study of T cell responses to AZD1222 COVID-19 vaccine (dated by TCRdb to the early 2020s). Explained via the paper, the time point label denotes: baseline before first vaccination. The library was produced with the immunoSEQ multiplex PCR assay. As stored in TCRdb, this immuneACCESS dataset retains in-frame rearrangements with V and J assigned. A fraction of the clones does not appear; measured against another copy, unresolved V genes explain less than half of the discrepancy, and the remainder lacks a known reason. The sample table contains more than 85,000 clones; only one count was recorded for roughly 80% of them. 17% of the sample goes to the ten largest clones. The sequenced sample was peripheral blood, obtained on day 0 of AZD1222 vaccination. These receptors all come from an adult in good health.

The chain joins TRBV28 to TRBJ1-1; TRBD1 matches 8 bases. Unmatched junction bases numbered 8, after V lost 2 bases and J lost 0 bases. Germline loops: CDR1 MDHEN, CDR2 SYDVKM. The CDR3 covers 17 residues. This chain's CDR3 is CASSLIKQGAVNTEAFF. The CDR3 DNA reads as TGTGCCAGCAGTTTAATAAAGCAGGGGGCTGTGAACACTGAAGCTTTCTTT.

This clone was seen many times. This rearrangement joins TRBV2 to TRBJ1-5, with 12 nucleotides matching TRBD1. The CDR3 has 15 amino acids. Trimming at V came to 7 bases and at J to 2 bases, leaving 3 bases not matched to a gene. Germline V gene sequence: CDR1 SNHLY, CDR2 FYNNEI. CDR3 coding DNA: TGTGCCAGCATGGGGACAGGGGGCGGCAATCAGCCCCAGCATTTT. It codes for CASMGTGGGNQPQHF.

The CDR3 loop is CASSESAGANVLTF. CDR3 nucleotide sequence: TGTGCCAGCAGTGAAAGCGCTGGGGCCAACGTCCTGACTTTC. V usage is TRBV6-4 and J usage is TRBJ2-6; the D is unclear. The CDR3 contains 14 residues. The V gene's germline CDR1 is MRHNA and CDR2 SNTAGT. Trimming stripped 3 bases from V and 2 bases from J, with 5 bases between.

Written as DNA, the CDR3 is TGTGCCACCAGTGAGAACACCTACGAGCAGTACTTC. As protein: CATSENTYEQYF. The rearrangement joins TRBV24-1 to TRBJ2-7, with D unclear. Germline V gene data show CDR1 as KGHDR and CDR2 as SFDVKD. The CDR3 runs 12 residues. Deletions cut 4 bases from V and 2 bases from J, with 5 bases between.

In its sample, this clone was seen a few times. This chain links TRBV19 with TRBJ2-7; TRBD2 agrees at 8 bases. V dropped 8 bases and J dropped 8; count of bases not matched to a gene: 5. CDR1 LNHDA and CDR2 SQIVND come from the germline V gene (reference sequence). The CDR3 loop spans 11 amino acids. This CDR3 reads CASSQREKQYF. In DNA form, the CDR3 reads TGTGCCAGTTCCCAGCGGGAGAAGCAGTACTTC.

The V and J genes are TRBV11-2 and TRBJ2-1, with 8 positions matching TRBD2. CDR1 SGHAT and CDR2 FQNNGV come from the germline V gene. V dropped 0 bases and J dropped 6; count of bases not matched to a gene: 4. CDR3 length: 15 amino acids. The DNA of the CDR3 is TGTGCCAGCAGCTTAGATCGCGGGGGGCTCAATGAGCAGTTCTTC. It encodes CASSLDRGGLNEQFF.

This sequence joins TRBV28 and TRBJ1-5; D gene unclear. V lost 3 bases, J lost 12 bases, and 9 bases lay in between. Germline loops: CDR1 MDHEN, CDR2 SYDVKM. CDR3 size: 11 residues. The chain's CDR3 is CASSLEGLQHF. CDR3 DNA: TGTGCCAGCAGTTTGGAAGGTCTCCAGCATTTT.

Here the CDR3 reads CASSTRTNTGELFF. CDR3 in DNA: TGTGCCAGCAGCACCCGGACGAACACCGGGGAGCTGTTTTTT. The rearrangement uses TRBV7-2 and TRBJ2-2; the D is unclear. The CDR3 contains 14 residues. V was pared by 5 bases and J by 0 bases, with 7 bases between. Germline values: CDR1 SGHTA, CDR2 FQGNSA. Drawing the rest from reference TRBV7-2 and TRBJ2-2, the complete variable domain is GAGVSQSPSNKVTEKGKDVELRCDPISGHTALYWYRQSLGQGLEFLIYFQGNSAPDKSGLPSDRFSAERTGGSVSTLTIQRTQQEDSAVYLCASSTRTNTGELFFGEGSRLTVL.

V and J are TRBV5-5 and TRBJ1-2, with no clear D. The CDR3 is 12 residues long. Germline-derived CDR1 and CDR2 are SGHKS and YYEKEE (reference sequence). V dropped 0 bases and J dropped 5 bases, with 5 bases sitting between them. The CDR3 nucleotides are TGTGCCAGCAGCTTGGCGACGTATGGCTACACCTTC. Its protein product is CASSLATYGYTF.